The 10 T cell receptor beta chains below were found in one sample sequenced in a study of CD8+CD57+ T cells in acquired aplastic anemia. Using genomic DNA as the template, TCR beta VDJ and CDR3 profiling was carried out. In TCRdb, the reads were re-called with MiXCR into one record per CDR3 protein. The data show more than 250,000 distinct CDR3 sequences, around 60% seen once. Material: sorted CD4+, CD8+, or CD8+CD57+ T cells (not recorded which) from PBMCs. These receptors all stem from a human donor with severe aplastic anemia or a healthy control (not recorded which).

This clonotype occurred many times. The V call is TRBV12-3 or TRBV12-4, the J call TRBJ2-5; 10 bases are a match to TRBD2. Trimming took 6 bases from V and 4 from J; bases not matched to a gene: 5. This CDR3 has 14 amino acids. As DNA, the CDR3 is TGTGCCAGCAGAAGCGGGGGGGTGAGAGAGACCCAGTACTTC. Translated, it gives CASRSGGVRETQYF.

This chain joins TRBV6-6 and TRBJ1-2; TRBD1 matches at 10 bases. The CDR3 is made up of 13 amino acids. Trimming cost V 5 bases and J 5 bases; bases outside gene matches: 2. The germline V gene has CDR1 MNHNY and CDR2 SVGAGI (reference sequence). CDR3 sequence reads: CASSGTGEYGYTF. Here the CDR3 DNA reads TGTGCCAGCAGTGGGACAGGGGAATATGGCTACACCTTC.

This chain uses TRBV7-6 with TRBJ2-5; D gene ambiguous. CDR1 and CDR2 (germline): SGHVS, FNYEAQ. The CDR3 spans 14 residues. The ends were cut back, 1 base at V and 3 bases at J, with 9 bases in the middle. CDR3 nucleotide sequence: TGTGCCAGCAGCTTAGTAGACGGAAAAGAGACCCAGTACTTC. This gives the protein CASSLVDGKETQYF. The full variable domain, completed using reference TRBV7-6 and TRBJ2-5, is GAGVSQSPRYKVTKRGQDVALRCDPISGHVSLYWYRQALGQGPEFLTYFNYEAQQDKSGLPNDRFSAERPEGSISTLTIQRTEQRDSAMYRCASSLVDGKETQYFGPGTRLLVL.

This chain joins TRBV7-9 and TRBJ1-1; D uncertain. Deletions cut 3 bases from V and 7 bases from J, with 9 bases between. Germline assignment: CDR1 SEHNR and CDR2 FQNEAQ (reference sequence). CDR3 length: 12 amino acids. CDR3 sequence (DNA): TGTGCCAGCAGCTTGGTCGGACTTGAAGCTTTCTTT. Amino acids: CASSLVGLEAFF.

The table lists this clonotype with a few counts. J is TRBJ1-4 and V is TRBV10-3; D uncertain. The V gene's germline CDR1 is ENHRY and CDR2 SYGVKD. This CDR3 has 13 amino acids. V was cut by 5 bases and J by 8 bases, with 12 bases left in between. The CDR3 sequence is CAISNGLREKLFF. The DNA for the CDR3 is TGTGCCATCAGTAACGGTTTAAGGGAAAAACTGTTTTTT.

The CDR3 protein is CASSKTVAGGLEQYF. The CDR3 DNA is TGCGCCAGCAGCAAGACTGTAGCGGGAGGGCTAGAGCAGTACTTC. V gene TRBV5-1 combines with J gene TRBJ2-7; 11 bases agree with TRBD2. The junction had 10 bases not matched to a gene; V was cut back by 4 bases and J by 7 bases. The CDR3 loop spans 15 amino acids. Germline CDR1 and CDR2: SGHRS and YFSETQ. Based on the CDR3 plus reference TRBV5-1 and TRBJ2-7, the full variable domain is KAGVTQTPRYLIKTRGQQVTLSCSPISGHRSVSWYQQTPGQGLQFLFEYFSETQRNKGNFPGRFSGRQFSNSRSEMNVSTLELGDSALYLCASSKTVAGGLEQYFGPGTRLTVT.

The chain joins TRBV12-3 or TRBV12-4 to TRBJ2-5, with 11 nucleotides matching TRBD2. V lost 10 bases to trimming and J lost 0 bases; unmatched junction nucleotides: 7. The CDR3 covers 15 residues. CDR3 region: CATSPSGGYQETQYF. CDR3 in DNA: TGTGCCACCTCCCCTAGCGGGGGGTACCAAGAGACCCAGTACTTC.

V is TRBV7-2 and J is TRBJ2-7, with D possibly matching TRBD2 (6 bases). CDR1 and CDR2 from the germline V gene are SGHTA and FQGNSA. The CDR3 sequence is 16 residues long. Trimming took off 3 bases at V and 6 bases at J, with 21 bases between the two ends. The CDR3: CASSFPVAGTQSEQYF. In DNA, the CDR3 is TGTGCCAGCAGCTTCCCCGTCGCGGGAACCCAGAGCGAGCAGTACTTC.

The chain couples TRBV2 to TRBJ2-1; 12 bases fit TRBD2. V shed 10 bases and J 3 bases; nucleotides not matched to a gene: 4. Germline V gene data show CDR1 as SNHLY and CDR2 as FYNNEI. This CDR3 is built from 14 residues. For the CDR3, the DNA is TGTGCCACCAGACTAGCGGGAGTCTACAATGAGCAGTTCTTC. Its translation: CATRLAGVYNEQFF.

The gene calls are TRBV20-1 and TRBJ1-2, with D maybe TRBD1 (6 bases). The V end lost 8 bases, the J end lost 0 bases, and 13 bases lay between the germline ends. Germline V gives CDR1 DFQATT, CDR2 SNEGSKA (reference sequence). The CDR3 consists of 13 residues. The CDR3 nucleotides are TGCAGTATTCACAGGGAAACTAACTATGGCTACACCTTC. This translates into CSIHRETNYGYTF.